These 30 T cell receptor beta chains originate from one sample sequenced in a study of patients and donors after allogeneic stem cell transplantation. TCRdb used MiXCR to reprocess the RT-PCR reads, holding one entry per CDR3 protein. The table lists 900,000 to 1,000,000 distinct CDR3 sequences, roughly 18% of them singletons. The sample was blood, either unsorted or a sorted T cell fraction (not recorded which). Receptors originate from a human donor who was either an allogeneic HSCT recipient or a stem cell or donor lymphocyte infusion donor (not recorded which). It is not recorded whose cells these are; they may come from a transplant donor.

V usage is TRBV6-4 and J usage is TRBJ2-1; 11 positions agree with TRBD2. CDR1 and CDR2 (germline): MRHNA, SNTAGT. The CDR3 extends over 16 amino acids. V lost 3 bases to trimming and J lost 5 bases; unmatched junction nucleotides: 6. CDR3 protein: CASSEWTSGSNNEQFF. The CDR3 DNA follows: TGTGCCAGCAGTGAGTGGACTAGCGGGTCGAACAATGAGCAGTTCTTC.

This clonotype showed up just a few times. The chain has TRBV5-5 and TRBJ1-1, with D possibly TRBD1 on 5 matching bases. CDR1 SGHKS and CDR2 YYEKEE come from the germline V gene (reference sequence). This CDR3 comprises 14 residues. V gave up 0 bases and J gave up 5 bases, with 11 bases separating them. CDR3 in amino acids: CASSLAGLGTEAFF. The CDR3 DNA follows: TGTGCCAGCAGCTTGGCAGGGTTGGGGACTGAAGCTTTCTTT.

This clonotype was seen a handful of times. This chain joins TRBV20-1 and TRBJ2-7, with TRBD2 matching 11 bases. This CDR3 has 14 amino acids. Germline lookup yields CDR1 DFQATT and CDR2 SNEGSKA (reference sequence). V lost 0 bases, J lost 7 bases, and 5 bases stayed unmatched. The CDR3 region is CSARETSGVWEQYF. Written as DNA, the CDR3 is TGCAGTGCTAGAGAGACTAGCGGGGTGTGGGAGCAGTACTTC.

CDR3 loop: CASSLPGQGSTDTQYF. DNA of the CDR3: TGTGCCAGCAGCTTACCGGGACAGGGTAGCACAGATACGCAGTATTTT. The V gene is TRBV7-9, the J gene TRBJ2-3; the match to TRBD1 covers 9 bases. Germline V gene sequence: CDR1 SEHNR, CDR2 FQNEAQ (reference sequence). CDR3 size: 16 residues. The J segment lost 0 bases and the V segment lost 2 bases, leaving 3 bases of the junction unmatched.

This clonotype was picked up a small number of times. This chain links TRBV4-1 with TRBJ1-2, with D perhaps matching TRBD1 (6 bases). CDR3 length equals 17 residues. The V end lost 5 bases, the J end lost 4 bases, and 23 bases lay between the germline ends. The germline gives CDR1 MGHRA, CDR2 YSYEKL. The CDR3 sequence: CASSNFFRDTASYGYTF. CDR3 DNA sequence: TGCGCCAGCAGCAACTTTTTCCGGGACACTGCTAGCTATGGCTACACCTTC.

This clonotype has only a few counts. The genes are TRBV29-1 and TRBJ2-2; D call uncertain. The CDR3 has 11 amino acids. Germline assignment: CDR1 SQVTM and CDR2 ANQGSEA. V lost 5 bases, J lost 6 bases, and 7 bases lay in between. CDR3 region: CSVLGAGELFF. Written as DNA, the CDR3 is TGCAGCGTTCTAGGCGCCGGGGAGCTGTTTTTT.

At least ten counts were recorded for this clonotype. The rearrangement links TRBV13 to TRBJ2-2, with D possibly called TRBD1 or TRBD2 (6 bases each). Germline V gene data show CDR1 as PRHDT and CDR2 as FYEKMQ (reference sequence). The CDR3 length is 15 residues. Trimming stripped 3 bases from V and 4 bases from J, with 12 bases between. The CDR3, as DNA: TGTGCCAGCAGCTTCCGGGGGCAAAGCACCGGGGAGCTGTTTTTT. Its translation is CASSFRGQSTGELFF.

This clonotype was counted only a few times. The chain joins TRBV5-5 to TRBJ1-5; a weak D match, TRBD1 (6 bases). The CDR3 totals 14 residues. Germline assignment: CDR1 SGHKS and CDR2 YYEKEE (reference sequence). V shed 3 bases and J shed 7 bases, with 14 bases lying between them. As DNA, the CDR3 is TGTGCCAGCAGCTCACAGGGAGGAGGGCAGCCCCAGCATTTT. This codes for CASSSQGGGQPQHF.

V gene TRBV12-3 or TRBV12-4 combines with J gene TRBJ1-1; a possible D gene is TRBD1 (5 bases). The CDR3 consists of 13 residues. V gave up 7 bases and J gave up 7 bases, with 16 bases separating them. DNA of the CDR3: TGTGCCAGCATTCGGGACGGGAGAGTTGAAGCTTTCTTT. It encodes CASIRDGRVEAFF.

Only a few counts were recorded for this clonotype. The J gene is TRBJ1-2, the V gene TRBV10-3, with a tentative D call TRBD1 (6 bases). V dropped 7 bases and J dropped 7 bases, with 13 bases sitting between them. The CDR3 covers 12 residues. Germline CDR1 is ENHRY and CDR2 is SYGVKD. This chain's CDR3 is CAITSGQVGYTF. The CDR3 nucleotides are TGTGCCATCACCTCGGGACAAGTTGGCTACACCTTC.

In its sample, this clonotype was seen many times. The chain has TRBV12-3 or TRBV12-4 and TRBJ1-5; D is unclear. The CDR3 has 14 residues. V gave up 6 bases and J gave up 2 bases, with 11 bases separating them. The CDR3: CASRARGGNQPQHF. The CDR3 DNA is TGTGCCAGCAGGGCCCGGGGAGGCAATCAGCCCCAGCATTTT.

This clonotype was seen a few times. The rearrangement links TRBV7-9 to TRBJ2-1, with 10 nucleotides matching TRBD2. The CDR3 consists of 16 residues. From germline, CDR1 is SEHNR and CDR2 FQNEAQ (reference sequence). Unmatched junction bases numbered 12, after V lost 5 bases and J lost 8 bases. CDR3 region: CASSPPSGRAADEQFF. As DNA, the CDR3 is TGTGCCAGCAGCCCCCCAAGCGGGAGGGCCGCCGATGAGCAGTTCTTC.

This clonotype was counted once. CDR3 loop: CASSGGLLMNTEAFF. Here the CDR3 DNA reads TGCGCCAGCAGCGGGGGCCTCCTAATGAACACTGAAGCTTTCTTT. The J gene is TRBJ1-1, the V gene TRBV5-1; perhaps TRBD1 as D (6 bases). V lost 4 bases and J 0 bases, leaving 13 bases between the germline ends. CDR3 length: 15 amino acids. CDR1 is SGHRS, CDR2 YFSETQ, per germline.

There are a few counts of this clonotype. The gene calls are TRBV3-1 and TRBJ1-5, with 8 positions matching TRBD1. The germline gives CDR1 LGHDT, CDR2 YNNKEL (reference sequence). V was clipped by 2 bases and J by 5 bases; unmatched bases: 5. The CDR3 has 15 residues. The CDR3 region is CASSQRTGRDQPQHF. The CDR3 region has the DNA TGTGCCAGCAGCCAAAGGACAGGGAGAGATCAGCCCCAGCATTTT.

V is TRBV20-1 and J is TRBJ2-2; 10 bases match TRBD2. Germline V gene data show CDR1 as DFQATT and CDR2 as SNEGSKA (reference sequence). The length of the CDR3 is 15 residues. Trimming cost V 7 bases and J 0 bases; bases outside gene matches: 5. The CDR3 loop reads CSGGTSAANTGELFF. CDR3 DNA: TGCAGTGGGGGGACTAGCGCAGCGAACACCGGGGAGCTGTTTTTT.

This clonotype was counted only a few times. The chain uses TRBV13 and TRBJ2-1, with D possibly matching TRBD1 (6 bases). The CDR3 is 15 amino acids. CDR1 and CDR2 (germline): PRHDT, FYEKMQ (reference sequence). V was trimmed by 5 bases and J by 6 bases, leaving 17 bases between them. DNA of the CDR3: TGTGCCAGCAGCGAGCACAGGGTAATGGGCAATGAGCAGTTCTTC. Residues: CASSEHRVMGNEQFF.

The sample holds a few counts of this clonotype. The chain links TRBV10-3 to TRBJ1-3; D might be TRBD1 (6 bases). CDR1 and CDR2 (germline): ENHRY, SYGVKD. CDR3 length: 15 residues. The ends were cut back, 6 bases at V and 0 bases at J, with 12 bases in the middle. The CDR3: CAIRPTGNSGNTIYF. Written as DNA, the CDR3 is TGTGCCATCAGGCCGACAGGAAACTCTGGAAACACCATATATTTT.

Here the CDR3 DNA reads TGCAGTGCTAGCGTCAGCTCCTACGAGCAGTACTTC. This codes for CSASVSSYEQYF. The chain carries TRBV20-1 and TRBJ2-7; D not certain. Trimming cost V 3 bases and J 0 bases, with 6 bases left between them. CDR1 is DFQATT and CDR2 is SNEGSKA in the germline V gene (reference sequence). The CDR3 runs 12 residues.

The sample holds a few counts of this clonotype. The CDR3 loop reads CASSPTQTETQYF. The CDR3 nucleotides are TGTGCCAGCAGTCCTACTCAAACGGAGACCCAGTACTTC. The genes are TRBV21-1 and TRBJ2-5. TRBV21-1 is noted as a pseudogene. The CDR3 has 13 amino acids.

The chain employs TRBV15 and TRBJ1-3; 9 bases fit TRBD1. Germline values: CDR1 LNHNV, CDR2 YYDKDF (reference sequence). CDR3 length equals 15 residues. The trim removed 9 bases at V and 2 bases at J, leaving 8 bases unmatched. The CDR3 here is CATKQGAGAGNTIYF. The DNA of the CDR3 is TGTGCCACAAAACAGGGGGCAGGCGCTGGAAACACCATATATTTT.

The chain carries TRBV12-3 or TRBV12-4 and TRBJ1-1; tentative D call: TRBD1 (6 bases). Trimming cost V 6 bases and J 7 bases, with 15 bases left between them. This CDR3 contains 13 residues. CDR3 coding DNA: TGTGCCAGCAGAGCTCCCCAGGGGAATGAAGCTTTCTTT. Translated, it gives CASRAPQGNEAFF.

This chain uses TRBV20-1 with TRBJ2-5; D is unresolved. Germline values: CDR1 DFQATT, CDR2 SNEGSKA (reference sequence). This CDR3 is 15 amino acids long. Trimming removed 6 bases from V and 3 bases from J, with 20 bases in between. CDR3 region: CSAQHIELKKETQYF. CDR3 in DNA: TGCAGTGCGCAACATATAGAACTCAAGAAAGAGACCCAGTACTTC.

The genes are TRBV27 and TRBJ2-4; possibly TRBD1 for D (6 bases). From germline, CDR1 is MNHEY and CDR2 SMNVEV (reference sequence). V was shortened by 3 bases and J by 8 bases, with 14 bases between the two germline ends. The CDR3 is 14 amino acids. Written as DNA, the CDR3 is TGTGCCAGCAGTTTCGGGACCCCAGGGGACATTCAGTACTTC. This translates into CASSFGTPGDIQYF.

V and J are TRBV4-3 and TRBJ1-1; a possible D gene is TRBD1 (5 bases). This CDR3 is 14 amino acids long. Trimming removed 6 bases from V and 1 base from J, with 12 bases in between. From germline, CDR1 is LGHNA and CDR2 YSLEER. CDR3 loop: CASRQGGPNTEAFF. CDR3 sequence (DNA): TGCGCCAGCAGGCAGGGAGGGCCGAACACTGAAGCTTTCTTT.

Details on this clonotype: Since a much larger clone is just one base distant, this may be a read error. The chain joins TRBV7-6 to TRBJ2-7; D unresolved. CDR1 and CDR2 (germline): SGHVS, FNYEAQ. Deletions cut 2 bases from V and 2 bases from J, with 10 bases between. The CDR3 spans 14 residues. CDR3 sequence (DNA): TGTGCCAGCAGCTTATTTGACGGTACCTACGAGCAGTACTTC. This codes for CASSLFDGTYEQYF.

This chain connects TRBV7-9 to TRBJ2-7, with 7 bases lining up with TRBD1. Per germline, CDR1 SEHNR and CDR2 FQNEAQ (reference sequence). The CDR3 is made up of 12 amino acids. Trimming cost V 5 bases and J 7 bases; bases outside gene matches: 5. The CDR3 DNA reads TGTGCCAGCAGCCCTACAGGGGAAGAGCAGTACTTC. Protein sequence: CASSPTGEEQYF.

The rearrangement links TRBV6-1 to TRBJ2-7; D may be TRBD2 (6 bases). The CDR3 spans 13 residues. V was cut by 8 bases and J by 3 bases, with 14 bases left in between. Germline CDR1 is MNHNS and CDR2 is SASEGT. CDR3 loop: CASRGSPVYEQYF. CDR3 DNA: TGTGCCAGCCGGGGGTCTCCCGTCTACGAGCAGTACTTC.

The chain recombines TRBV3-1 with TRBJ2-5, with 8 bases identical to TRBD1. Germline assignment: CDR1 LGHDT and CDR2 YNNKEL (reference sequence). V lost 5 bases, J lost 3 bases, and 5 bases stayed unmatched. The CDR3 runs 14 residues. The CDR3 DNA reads TGTGCCAGCAGCTCGAAGGACAGGGAAGAGACCCAGTACTTC. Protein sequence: CASSSKDREETQYF.

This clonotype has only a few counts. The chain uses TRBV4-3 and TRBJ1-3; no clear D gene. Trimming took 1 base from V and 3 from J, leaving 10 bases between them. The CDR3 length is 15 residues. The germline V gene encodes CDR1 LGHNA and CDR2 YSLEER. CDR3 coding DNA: TGCGCCAGCAGCCAAGGGGTTGGGCTTGGAAACACCATATATTTT. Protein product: CASSQGVGLGNTIYF.

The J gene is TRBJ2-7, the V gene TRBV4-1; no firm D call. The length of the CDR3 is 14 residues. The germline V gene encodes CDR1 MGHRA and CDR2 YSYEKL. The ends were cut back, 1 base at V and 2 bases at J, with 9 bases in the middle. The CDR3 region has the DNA TGCGCCAGCAGCCAAGTCGCCAGAACCTACGAGCAGTACTTC. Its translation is CASSQVARTYEQYF.